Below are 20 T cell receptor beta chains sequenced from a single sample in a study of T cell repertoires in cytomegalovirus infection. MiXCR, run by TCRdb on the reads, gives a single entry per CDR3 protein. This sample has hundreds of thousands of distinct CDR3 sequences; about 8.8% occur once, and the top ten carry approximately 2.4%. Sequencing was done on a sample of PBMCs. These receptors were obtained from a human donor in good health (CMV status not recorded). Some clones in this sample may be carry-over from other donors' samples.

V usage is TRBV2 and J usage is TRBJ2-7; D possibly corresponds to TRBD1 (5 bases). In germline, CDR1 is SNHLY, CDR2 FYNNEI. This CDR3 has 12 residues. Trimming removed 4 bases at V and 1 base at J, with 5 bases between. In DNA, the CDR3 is TGTGCCAGCAGTGGACAGTCCTACGAGCAGTACGTC. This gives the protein CASSGQSYEQYV.

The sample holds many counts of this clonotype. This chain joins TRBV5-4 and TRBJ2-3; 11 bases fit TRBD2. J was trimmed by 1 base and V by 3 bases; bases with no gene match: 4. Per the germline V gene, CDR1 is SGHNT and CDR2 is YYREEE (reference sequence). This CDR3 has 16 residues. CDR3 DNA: TGTGCCAGCAGCTCAGAACTAGCGGGGGGCACAGATACGCAGTATTTT. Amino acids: CASSSELAGGTDTQYF.

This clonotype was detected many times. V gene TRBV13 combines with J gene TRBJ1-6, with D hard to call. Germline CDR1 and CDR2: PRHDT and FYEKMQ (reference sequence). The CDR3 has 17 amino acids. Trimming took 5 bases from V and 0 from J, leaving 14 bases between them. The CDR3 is CASSPRRESSYNSPLHF. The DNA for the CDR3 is TGTGCCAGCAGCCCTAGACGGGAAAGCTCCTATAATTCACCCCTCCACTTT. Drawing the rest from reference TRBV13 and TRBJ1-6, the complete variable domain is AAGVIQSPRHLIKEKRETATLKCYPIPRHDTVYWYQQGPGQDPQFLISFYEKMQSDKGSIPDRFSAQQFSDYHSELNMSSLELGDSALYFCASSPRRESSYNSPLHFGNGTRLTVT.

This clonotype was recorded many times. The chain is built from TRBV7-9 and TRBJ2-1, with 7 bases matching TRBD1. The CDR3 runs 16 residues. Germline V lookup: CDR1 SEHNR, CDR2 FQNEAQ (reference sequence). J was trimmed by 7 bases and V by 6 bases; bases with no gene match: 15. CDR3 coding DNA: TGTGCCAGCAGTTCAAACAGGGGTATTCGGGGAAATGAGCAGTTCTTC. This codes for CASSSNRGIRGNEQFF.

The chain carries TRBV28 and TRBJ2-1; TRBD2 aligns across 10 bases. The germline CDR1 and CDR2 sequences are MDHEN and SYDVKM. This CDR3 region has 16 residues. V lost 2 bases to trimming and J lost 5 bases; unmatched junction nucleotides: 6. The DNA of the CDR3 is TGTGCCAGCAGTTTAGGGGTTAGCGGGGGGAACAATGAGCAGTTCTTC. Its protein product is CASSLGVSGGNNEQFF.

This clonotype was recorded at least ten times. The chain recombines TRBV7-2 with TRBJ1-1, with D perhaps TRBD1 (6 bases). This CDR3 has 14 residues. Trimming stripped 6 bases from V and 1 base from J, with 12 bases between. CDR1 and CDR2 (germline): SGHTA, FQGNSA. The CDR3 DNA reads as TGTGCCAGCAGTGGCGACAGGTGGAACACTGAAGCTTTCTTT. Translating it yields CASSGDRWNTEAFF. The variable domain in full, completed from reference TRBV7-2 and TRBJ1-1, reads GAGVSQSPSNKVTEKGKDVELRCDPISGHTALYWYRQSLGQGLEFLIYFQGNSAPDKSGLPSDRFSAERTGGSVSTLTIQRTQQEDSAVYLCASSGDRWNTEAFFGQGTRLTVV.

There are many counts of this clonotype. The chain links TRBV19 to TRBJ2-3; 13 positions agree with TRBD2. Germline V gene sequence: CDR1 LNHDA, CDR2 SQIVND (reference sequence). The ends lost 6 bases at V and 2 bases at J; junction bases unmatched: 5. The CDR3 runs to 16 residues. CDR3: CASSTLAGGSTDTQYF. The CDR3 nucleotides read TGTGCCAGTAGCACACTAGCGGGGGGGTCCACAGATACGCAGTATTTT.

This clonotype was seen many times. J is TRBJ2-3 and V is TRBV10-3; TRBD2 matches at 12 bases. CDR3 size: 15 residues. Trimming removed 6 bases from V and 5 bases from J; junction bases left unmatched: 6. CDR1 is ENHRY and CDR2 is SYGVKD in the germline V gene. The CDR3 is CAISLAGGQGDTQYF. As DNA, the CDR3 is TGTGCCATCAGCCTAGCGGGGGGGCAGGGAGATACGCAGTATTTT.

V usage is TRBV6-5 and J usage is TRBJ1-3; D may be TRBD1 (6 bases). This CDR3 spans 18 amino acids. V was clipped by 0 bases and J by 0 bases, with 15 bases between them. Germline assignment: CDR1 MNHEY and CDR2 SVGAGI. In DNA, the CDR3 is TGTGCCAGCAGTTACTCGTTCCGGACAGTTTCCTCTGGAAACACCATATATTTT. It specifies CASSYSFRTVSSGNTIYF.

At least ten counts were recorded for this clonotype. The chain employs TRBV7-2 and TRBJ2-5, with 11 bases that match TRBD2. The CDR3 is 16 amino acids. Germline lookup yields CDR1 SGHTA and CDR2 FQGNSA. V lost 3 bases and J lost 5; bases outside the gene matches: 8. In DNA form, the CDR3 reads TGTGCCAGCAGCTTTACTAGCGGGGGCAGGGCGGAGACCCAGTACTTC. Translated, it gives CASSFTSGGRAETQYF.

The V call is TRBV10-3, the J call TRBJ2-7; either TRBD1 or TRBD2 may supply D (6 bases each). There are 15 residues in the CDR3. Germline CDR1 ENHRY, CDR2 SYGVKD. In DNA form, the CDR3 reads TGTGCCAACAGTGATCAGGGGACTTGGGGCTACGAGCAGTACGTC. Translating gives CANSDQGTWGYEQYV.

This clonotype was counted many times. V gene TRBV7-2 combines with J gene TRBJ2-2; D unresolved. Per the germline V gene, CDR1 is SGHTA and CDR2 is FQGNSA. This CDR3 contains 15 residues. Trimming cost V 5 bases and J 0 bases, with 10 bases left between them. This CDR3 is CASSRGLPNTGELFF. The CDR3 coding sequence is TGTGCCAGCAGCCGCGGTCTGCCGAACACCGGGGAGCTGTTTTTT.

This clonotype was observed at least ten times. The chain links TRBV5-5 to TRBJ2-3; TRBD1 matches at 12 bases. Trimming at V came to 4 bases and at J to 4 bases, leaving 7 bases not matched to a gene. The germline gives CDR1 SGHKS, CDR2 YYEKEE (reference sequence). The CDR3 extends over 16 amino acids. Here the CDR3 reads CASSEGTGGFADTQYF. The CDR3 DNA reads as TGTGCCAGCAGCGAAGGGACAGGGGGCTTCGCAGATACGCAGTATTTT.

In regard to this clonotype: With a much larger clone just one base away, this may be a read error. In DNA, the CDR3 is TGTGCCAGTACTCTACGGGGGTTCCCGAATGAAGCTCTCTTT. This codes for CASTLRGFPNEALF. The V call is TRBV19, the J call TRBJ1-1; maybe TRBD1 (5 bases). CDR3 length equals 14 residues. Looked up from germline, CDR1 is LNHDA and CDR2 is SQIVND (reference sequence).

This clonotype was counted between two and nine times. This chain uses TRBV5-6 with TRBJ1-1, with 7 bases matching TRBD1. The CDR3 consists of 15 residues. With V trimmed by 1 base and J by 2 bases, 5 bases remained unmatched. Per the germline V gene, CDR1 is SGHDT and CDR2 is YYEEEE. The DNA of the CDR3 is TGTGCCAGCAGCTTGATGGACAGGTACAACACTGAAGCTTTCTTT. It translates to CASSLMDRYNTEAFF.

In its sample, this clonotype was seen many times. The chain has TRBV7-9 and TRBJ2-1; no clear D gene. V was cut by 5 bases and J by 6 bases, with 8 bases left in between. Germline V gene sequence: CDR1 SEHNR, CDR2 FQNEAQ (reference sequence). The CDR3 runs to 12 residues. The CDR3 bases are TGTGCCAGCAGCCCTGTGGTCAATGAGCAGTTCTTC. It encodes CASSPVVNEQFF.

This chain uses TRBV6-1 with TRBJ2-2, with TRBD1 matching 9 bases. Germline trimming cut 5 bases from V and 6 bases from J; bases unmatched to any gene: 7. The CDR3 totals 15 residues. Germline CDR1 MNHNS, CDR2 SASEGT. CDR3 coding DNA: TGTGCCAGCAGTTCCGGGACAGGGTCGTCCGGGGAGCTGTTTTTT. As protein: CASSSGTGSSGELFF.

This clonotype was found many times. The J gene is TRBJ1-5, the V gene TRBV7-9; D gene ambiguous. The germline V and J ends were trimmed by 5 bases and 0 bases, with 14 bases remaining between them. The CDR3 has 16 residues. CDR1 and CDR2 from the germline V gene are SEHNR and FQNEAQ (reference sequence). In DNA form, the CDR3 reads TGTGCCAGCAGCCTACGGACCCCGCATAGCAATCAGCCCCAGCATTTT. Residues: CASSLRTPHSNQPQHF.

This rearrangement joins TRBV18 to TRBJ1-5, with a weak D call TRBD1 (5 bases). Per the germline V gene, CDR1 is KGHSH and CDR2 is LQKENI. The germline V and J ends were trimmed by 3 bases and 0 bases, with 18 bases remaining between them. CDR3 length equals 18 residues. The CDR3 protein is CASSPKIRDPYSNQPQHF. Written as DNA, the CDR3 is TGTGCCAGCTCACCTAAAATCAGGGATCCCTATAGCAATCAGCCCCAGCATTTT.

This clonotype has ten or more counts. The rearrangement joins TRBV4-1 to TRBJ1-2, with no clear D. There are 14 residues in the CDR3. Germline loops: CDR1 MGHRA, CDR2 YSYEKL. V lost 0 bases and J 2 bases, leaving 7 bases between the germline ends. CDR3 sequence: CASSQEGQNYGYTF. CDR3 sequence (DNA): TGCGCCAGCAGCCAAGAGGGCCAGAACTATGGCTACACCTTC.